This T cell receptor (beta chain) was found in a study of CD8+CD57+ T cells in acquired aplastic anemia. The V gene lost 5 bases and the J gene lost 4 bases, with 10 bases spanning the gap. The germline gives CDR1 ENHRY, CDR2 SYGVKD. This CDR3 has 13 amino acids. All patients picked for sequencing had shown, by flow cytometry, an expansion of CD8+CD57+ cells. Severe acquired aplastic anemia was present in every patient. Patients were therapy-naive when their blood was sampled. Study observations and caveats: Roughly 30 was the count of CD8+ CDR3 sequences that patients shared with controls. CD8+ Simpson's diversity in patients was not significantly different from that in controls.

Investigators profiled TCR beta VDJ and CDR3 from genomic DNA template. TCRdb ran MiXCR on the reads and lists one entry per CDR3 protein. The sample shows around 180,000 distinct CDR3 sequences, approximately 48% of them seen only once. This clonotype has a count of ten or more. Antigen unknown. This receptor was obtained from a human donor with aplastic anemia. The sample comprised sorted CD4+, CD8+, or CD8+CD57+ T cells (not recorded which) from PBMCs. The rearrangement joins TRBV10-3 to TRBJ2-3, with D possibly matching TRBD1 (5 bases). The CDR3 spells CAISQTQADTQYF. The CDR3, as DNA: TGTGCCATCAGTCAGACACAGGCAGATACGCAGTATTTT.